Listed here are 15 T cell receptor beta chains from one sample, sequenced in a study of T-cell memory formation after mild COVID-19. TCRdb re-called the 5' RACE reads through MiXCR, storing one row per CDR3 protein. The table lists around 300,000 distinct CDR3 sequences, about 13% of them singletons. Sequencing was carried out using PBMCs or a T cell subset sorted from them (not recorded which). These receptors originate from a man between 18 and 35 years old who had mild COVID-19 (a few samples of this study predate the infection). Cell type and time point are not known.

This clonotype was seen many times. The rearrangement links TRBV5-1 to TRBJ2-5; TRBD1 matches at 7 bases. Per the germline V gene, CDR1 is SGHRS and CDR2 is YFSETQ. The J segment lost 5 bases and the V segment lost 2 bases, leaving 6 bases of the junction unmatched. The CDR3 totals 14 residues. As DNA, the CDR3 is TGCGCCAGCAGCTTTGGCAGGGGGTATGAGACCCAGTACTTC. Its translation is CASSFGRGYETQYF. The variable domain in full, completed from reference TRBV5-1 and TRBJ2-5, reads KAGVTQTPRYLIKTRGQQVTLSCSPISGHRSVSWYQQTPGQGLQFLFEYFSETQRNKGNFPGRFSGRQFSNSRSEMNVSTLELGDSALYLCASSFGRGYETQYFGPGTRLLVL.

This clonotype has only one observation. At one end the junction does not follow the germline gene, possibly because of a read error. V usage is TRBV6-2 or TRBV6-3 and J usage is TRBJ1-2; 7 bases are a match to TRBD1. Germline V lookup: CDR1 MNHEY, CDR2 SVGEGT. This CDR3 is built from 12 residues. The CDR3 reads CDSNLRTGGYTF. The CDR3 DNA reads TGTGACAGCAACCTACGGACAGGTGGCTACACCTTC.

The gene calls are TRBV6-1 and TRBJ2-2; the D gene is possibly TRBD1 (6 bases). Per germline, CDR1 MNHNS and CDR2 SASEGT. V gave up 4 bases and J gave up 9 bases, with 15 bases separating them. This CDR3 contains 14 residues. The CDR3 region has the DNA TGTGCCAGCAGTGTTGGACAGTACGCCCGGGAGCTGTTTTTT. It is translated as CASSVGQYARELFF.

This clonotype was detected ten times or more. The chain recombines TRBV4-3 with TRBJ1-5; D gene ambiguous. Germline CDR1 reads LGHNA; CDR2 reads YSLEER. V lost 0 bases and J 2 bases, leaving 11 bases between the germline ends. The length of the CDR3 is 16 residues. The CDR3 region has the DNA TGCGCCAGCAGCCAAGAAGGTGGCGCGGGCAATCAGCCCCAGCATTTT. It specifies CASSQEGGAGNQPQHF.

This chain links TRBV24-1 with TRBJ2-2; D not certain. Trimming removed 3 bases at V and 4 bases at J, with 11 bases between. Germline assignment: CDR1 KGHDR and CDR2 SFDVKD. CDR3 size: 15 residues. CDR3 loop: CATSDTGRGTGELFF. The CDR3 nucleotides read TGTGCCACCAGTGATACCGGAAGAGGCACCGGGGAGCTGTTTTTT.

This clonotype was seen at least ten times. In DNA form, the CDR3 reads TGTGCCAGCAGCCAAGAGTCACGAGACAGGCGGCGTCTTGAAGCTTTCTTT. The encoded protein is CASSQESRDRRRLEAFF. The chain recombines TRBV14 with TRBJ1-1; D is perhaps TRBD1 (6 bases). CDR1 and CDR2 from the germline V gene are SGHDN and FVKESK. The CDR3 has 17 residues. V lost 0 bases, J lost 7 bases, and 21 bases lay in between.

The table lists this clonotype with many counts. CDR3 region: CASSLATGANTEAFF. The CDR3 DNA is TGTGCCAGCAGCTTAGCGACAGGAGCGAACACTGAAGCTTTCTTT. The V and J genes are TRBV7-2 and TRBJ1-1, with a tentative D call TRBD1 (6 bases). Germline V gene sequence: CDR1 SGHTA, CDR2 FQGNSA. The germline V and J ends were trimmed by 0 bases and 1 base, with 9 bases remaining between them. The CDR3 consists of 15 residues.

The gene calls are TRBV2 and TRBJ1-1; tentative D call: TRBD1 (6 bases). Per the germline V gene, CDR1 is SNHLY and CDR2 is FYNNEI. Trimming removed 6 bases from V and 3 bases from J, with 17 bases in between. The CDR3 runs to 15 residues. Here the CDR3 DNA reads TGTGCCAGCAGCAAGAACAGGGCTGAGGACACTGAAGCTTTCTTT. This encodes CASSKNRAEDTEAFF.

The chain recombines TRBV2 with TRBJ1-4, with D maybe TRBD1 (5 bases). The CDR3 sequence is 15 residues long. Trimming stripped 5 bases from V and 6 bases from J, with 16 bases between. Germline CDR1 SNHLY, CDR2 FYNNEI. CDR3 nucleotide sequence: TGTGCCAGCAGTCCCGAGGGGAGGGCGGATGAAAAACTGTTTTTT. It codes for CASSPEGRADEKLFF.

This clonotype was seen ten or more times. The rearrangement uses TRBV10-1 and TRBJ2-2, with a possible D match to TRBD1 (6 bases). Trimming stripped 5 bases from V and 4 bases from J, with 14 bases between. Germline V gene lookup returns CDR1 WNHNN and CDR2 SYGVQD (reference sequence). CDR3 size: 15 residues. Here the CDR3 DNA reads TGCGCCAGCAGTCAACAGGGCCGGGGCACCGGGGAGCTGTTTTTT. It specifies CASSQQGRGTGELFF.

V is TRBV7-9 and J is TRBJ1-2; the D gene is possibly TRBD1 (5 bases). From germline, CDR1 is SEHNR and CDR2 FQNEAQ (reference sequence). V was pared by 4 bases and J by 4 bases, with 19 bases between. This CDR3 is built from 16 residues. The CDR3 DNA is TGTGCCAGCAGCTGGGGGTCGGGAGGTCGAGGCTATGGCTACACCTTC. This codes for CASSWGSGGRGYGYTF.

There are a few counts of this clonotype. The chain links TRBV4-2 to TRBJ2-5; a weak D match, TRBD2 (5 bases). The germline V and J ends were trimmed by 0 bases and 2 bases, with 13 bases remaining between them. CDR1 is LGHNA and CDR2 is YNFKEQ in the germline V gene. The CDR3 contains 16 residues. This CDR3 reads CASSQDLRSGQETQYF. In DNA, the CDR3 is TGTGCCAGCAGCCAAGATCTTCGCAGCGGACAAGAGACCCAGTACTTC.

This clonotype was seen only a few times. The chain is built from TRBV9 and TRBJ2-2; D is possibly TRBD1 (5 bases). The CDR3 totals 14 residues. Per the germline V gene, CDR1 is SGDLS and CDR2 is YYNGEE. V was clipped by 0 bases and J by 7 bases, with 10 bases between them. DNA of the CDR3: TGTGCCAGCAGCGTAGCAGGGTCAGACGGGGAGCTGTTTTTT. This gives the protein CASSVAGSDGELFF. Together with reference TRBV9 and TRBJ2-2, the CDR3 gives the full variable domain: DSGVTQTPKHLITATGQRVTLRCSPRSGDLSVYWYQQSLDQGLQFLIQYYNGEERAKGNILERFSAQQFPDLHSELNLSSLELGDSALYFCASSVAGSDGELFFGEGSRLTVL.

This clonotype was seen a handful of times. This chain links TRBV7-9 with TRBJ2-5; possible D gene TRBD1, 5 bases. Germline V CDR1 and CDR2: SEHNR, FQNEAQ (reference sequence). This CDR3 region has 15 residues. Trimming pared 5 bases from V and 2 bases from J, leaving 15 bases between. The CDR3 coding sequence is TGTGCCAGCAGCCCGCGAGCAGGGCGGCAAGAGACCCAGTACTTC. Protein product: CASSPRAGRQETQYF.

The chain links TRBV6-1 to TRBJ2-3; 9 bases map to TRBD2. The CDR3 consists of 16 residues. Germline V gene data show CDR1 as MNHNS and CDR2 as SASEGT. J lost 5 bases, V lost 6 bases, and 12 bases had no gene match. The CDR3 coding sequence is TGTGCCAGCAGCGGCCGGATAGCGGGGGCGGGAGATACGCAGTATTTT. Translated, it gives CASSGRIAGAGDTQYF.